A selection of T cell receptor beta chains follows, all from one sample in a study of response to subunit inactivated influenza vaccine. TCRdb called the RT-PCR reads again in MiXCR, with one record for every CDR3 protein. Of hundreds of thousands of distinct CDR3 sequences detected, about 15% appear once; the ten largest clones hold approximately 10%. This sample comprised PBMCs from blood, obtained 12 days after vaccination. The origin of the receptors is a man aged 45-65 years who received an inactivated influenza vaccine. The CDR3 runs from the conserved cysteine through the conserved F or W. Each record gives: clone size, J gene, V gene, D gene, CDR3 protein, CDR3 DNA. A D gene is named only where the DNA matches it firmly. The size of a clone is reported for some rows only, either as once, few or many, or as a class for expanded clones.

clone_size: few
j_call: TRBJ2-3
v_call: TRBV7-2
d_call: TRBD2
cdr3_aa: CARRLAGETTDTQYF
cdr3_nt: TGTGCCAGAAGACTAGCGGGAGAGACCACAGATACGCAGTATTTT

clone_size: few
j_call: TRBJ2-7
v_call: TRBV7-2
d_call: NA
cdr3_aa: CASSPGGDRYEQYF
cdr3_nt: TGTGCCAGCAGCCCAGGAGGTGACCGTTACGAGCAGTACTTC

clone_size: many
j_call: TRBJ2-1
v_call: TRBV5-5
d_call: NA
cdr3_aa: CASSLGPSNEQFF
cdr3_nt: TGTGCCAGCAGCTTGGGACCCAGCAATGAGCAGTTCTTC

clone_size: many
j_call: TRBJ2-1
v_call: TRBV9
d_call: NA
cdr3_aa: CASTSLGMQFF
cdr3_nt: TGTGCCAGCACGTCGTTGGGGATGCAGTTCTTC

clone_size: few
j_call: TRBJ2-6
v_call: TRBV13
d_call: TRBD1
cdr3_aa: CASSLWTGDSGANVLTF
cdr3_nt: TGTGCCAGCAGCCTCTGGACAGGGGACTCTGGGGCCAACGTCCTGACTTTC

clone_size: NA
j_call: TRBJ2-6
v_call: TRBV6-1
d_call: TRBD2
cdr3_aa: CASPTARGGDESGANVLTF
cdr3_nt: TGTGCCAGCCCTACTGCCCGGGGGGGTGACGAATCAGGGGCCAACGTCCTGACTTTC

clone_size: few
j_call: TRBJ2-3
v_call: TRBV6-5
d_call: NA
cdr3_aa: CASSYSLSGGTVSTDTQYF
cdr3_nt: TGTGCCAGCAGTTACTCGTTATCGGGAGGGACAGTTAGCACAGATACGCAGTATTTT

clone_size: many
j_call: TRBJ2-2
v_call: TRBV7-8
d_call: NA
cdr3_aa: CASSLLRNTGELFF
cdr3_nt: TGTGCCAGCAGCTTGCTCAGAAACACCGGGGAGCTGTTTTTT

clone_size: NA
j_call: TRBJ2-1
v_call: TRBV5-1
d_call: NA
cdr3_aa: CASSSGTLNYYNEQFF
cdr3_nt: TGCGCCAGCAGTTCCGGGACCTTGAATTACTACAATGAGCAATTCTTC

clone_size: few
j_call: TRBJ1-1
v_call: TRBV29-1
d_call: NA
cdr3_aa: CSSRTANTEAFF
cdr3_nt: TGCAGCTCGAGGACAGCGAACACTGAAGCTTTCTTT

clone_size: few
j_call: TRBJ2-4
v_call: TRBV13
d_call: TRBD1
cdr3_aa: CASSPGQGGALAKNIQYF
cdr3_nt: TGTGCCAGCAGCCCCGGACAGGGGGGAGCCCTAGCCAAAAACATTCAGTACTTC

clone_size: few
j_call: TRBJ2-1
v_call: TRBV20-1
d_call: NA
cdr3_aa: CSASYGYNEQFF
cdr3_nt: TGCAGTGCTAGTTACGGATACAATGAGCAGTTCTTC

clone_size: NA
j_call: TRBJ2-5
v_call: TRBV20-1
d_call: TRBD2
cdr3_aa: CSARFLAGADLNLETQYF
cdr3_nt: TGCAGTGCTAGATTTCTAGCGGGGGCGGATTTGAACCTCGAGACCCAGTACTTC

clone_size: NA
j_call: TRBJ1-6
v_call: TRBV20-1
d_call: NA
cdr3_aa: CSARGLGGGLNNSPLHF
cdr3_nt: TGCAGTGCTAGAGGGCTTGGGGGCGGACTGAATAATTCACCCCTCCACTTT